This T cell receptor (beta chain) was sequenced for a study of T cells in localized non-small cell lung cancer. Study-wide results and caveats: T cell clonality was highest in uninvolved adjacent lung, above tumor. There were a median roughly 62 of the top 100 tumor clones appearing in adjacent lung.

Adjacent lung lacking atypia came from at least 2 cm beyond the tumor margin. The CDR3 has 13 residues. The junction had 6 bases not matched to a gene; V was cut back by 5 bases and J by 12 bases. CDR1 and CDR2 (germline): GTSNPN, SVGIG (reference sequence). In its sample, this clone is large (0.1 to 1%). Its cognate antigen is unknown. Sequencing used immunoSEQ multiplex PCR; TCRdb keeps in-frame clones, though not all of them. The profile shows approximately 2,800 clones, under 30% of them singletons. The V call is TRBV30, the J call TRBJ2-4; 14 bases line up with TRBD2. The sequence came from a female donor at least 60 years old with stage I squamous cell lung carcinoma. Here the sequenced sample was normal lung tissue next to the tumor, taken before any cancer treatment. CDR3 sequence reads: CAWRAGLAGDQYF. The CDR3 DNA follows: TGTGCCTGGCGAGCGGGACTAGCGGGAGATCAGTACTTC.